The T cell receptor beta chain described here comes from a study of OX40 agonist ivuxolimab in advanced cancers. Overall study context: Hepatocellular carcinoma, melanoma, renal cell or head and neck cancer occurred in dose-escalation patients. Among those treated, three patients had partial responses, one with hepatocellular carcinoma and two with cutaneous melanoma.

Germline assignment: CDR1 MNHEY and CDR2 SVGAGI. Trimming pared 0 bases from V and 5 bases from J, leaving 7 bases between. The CDR3 runs to 13 residues. TCRdb's copy holds only in-frame clones and misses some; the assay was immunoSEQ multiplex PCR. The sample comprises roughly 72,000 clones, roughly 80% of which are singletons, and more than 4% rests with the top ten. This rearrangement joins TRBV6-5 to TRBJ2-5; D is possibly TRBD1 or TRBD2 (5 bases each). The source of this sequence is an adult with an advanced solid tumor such as melanoma, head and neck, liver or kidney cancer. Sequences were derived from CD4+ or CD8+ T cells sorted from blood, sampled in a trial of the OX40 agonist ivuxolimab. DNA of the CDR3: TGTGCCAGCAGTTACTCCGGGGCCGAGACCCAGTACTTC. It codes for CASSYSGAETQYF.